The 10 T cell receptor beta chains below all came from one sample that was sequenced in a study of OX40 agonist ivuxolimab in advanced cancers. The assay was immunoSEQ multiplex PCR, and TCRdb's table has in-frame clones only and misses some. The table shows over 80,000 clones, with approximately 90% occurring only once. Here the sequenced sample was CD4+ or CD8+ T cells sorted from blood, taken in a trial of the OX40 agonist ivuxolimab. The receptors shown here come from an adult with an advanced solid tumor such as melanoma, head and neck, liver or kidney cancer.

CDR3 coding DNA: TGTGCCAGCAGCTTAAAGGGGGCGGTAAGGTCAGATACGCAGTATTTT. It codes for CASSLKGAVRSDTQYF. The chain has TRBV7-8 and TRBJ2-3, with TRBD1 matching 7 bases. Germline V gene data show CDR1 as SGHVS and CDR2 as FQNEAQ. Losses at the gene ends were 2 bases for V and 4 bases for J; bases not matched to a gene: 9. The CDR3 length is 16 residues.

The V and J genes are TRBV27 and TRBJ2-3; 7 bases match TRBD2. With V trimmed by 4 bases and J by 2 bases, 9 bases remained unmatched. This CDR3 is 16 amino acids long. The germline V gene has CDR1 MNHEY and CDR2 SMNVEV (reference sequence). CDR3 protein: CASSSGLAAFTDTQYF. The CDR3 DNA reads as TGTGCCAGCAGTTCTGGGCTAGCGGCCTTCACAGATACGCAGTATTTT.

The chain recombines TRBV6-5 with TRBJ2-1; D may be TRBD2 (6 bases). Deletions cut 2 bases from V and 5 bases from J, with 13 bases between. Germline V CDR1 and CDR2: MNHEY, SVGAGI. The CDR3 spans 15 residues. The CDR3 DNA is TGTGCCAGCAGTTACGTGGGGGGAGTCAACAATGAGCAGTTCTTC. This gives the protein CASSYVGGVNNEQFF.

Only one count was recorded for this clone. This chain links TRBV29-1 with TRBJ1-1, with 8 nucleotides matching TRBD1. The CDR3 contains 13 residues. The germline V gene has CDR1 SQVTM and CDR2 ANQGSEA. Losses at the gene ends were 5 bases for V and 5 bases for J; bases not matched to a gene: 7. As DNA, the CDR3 is TGCAGCGTTCGGACAGGGATAAGGACTGAAGCTTTCTTT. Its translation: CSVRTGIRTEAFF.

This chain uses TRBV27 with TRBJ2-7, with D unresolved. Trimming shortened V by 4 bases and J by 2 bases, and 15 bases separated the two germline ends. Per the germline V gene, CDR1 is MNHEY and CDR2 is SMNVEV (reference sequence). This CDR3 is 15 amino acids long. The CDR3 is CASSSTAGPAYEQYF. For the CDR3, the DNA is TGTGCCAGCAGTTCCACGGCAGGCCCGGCCTACGAGCAGTACTTC.

The J gene is TRBJ2-1, the V gene TRBV4-1; the match to TRBD1 covers 7 bases. The germline CDR1 and CDR2 sequences are MGHRA and YSYEKL. The CDR3 covers 17 residues. J lost 1 base, V lost 4 bases, and 10 bases had no gene match. The CDR3 spells CASSPSTTGSSYNEQFF. The CDR3, as DNA: TGCGCCAGCAGCCCAAGCACGACAGGGTCTTCCTACAATGAGCAGTTCTTC.

This chain connects TRBV5-1 to TRBJ2-2; 10 nucleotides align to TRBD1. After removal of 4 bases from V and 3 bases from J, the junction contained 3 bases not matched to a gene. The CDR3 runs to 15 residues. Looked up from germline, CDR1 is SGHRS and CDR2 is YFSETQ. The CDR3 DNA follows: TGCGCCAGCAGCAGCGGGACAGGGGACACCGGGGAGCTGTTTTTT. Its protein product is CASSSGTGDTGELFF.

The chain links TRBV5-1 to TRBJ2-2, with TRBD2 matching over 9 bases. This CDR3 contains 16 residues. Looked up from germline, CDR1 is SGHRS and CDR2 is YFSETQ. V lost 3 bases, J lost 1 base, and 4 bases stayed unmatched. The CDR3 sequence: CASSSTTSGNTGELFF. The CDR3 DNA is TGCGCCAGCAGCTCGACGACTAGCGGGAACACCGGGGAGCTGTTTTTT.

The chain recombines TRBV4-2 with TRBJ2-5; 9 bases are a match to TRBD2. V lost 0 bases to trimming and J lost 4 bases; unmatched junction nucleotides: 15. Germline-derived CDR1 and CDR2 are LGHNA and YNFKEQ. The length of the CDR3 is 19 residues. As DNA, the CDR3 is TGTGCCAGCAGCCAAGATTGGGCTAGCGGGGAGAAGCTACGAGAGACCCAGTACTTC. The encoded protein is CASSQDWASGEKLRETQYF.

This chain connects TRBV4-3 to TRBJ1-4; D gene uncertain. This CDR3 is built from 16 residues. Per the germline V gene, CDR1 is LGHNA and CDR2 is YSLEER. Deletions cut 0 bases from V and 0 bases from J, with 8 bases between. CDR3 protein: CASSQEVTPTNEKLFF. For the CDR3, the DNA is TGCGCCAGCAGCCAAGAGGTAACTCCAACTAATGAAAAACTGTTTTTT.